Listed here are 10 T cell receptor beta chains from one sample, sequenced in a study of T cell changes during pregnancy in multiple sclerosis. TCRdb keeps only in-frame clones here, not all; method: immunoSEQ multiplex PCR. The sample records some 60,000 clones, approximately 86% being singletons. This specimen consisted of CD4+ T cells from peripheral blood mononuclear cells, obtained in the third trimester of pregnancy. The receptor set was obtained from a female donor with multiple sclerosis, enrolled in a pregnancy study.

The chain joins TRBV30 to TRBJ2-3; possible D gene TRBD2, 5 bases. V shed 8 bases and J shed 0 bases, with 12 bases lying between them. Germline assignment: CDR1 GTSNPN and CDR2 SVGIG (reference sequence). There are 13 residues in the CDR3. This CDR3 reads CAGTGSSTDTQYF. Written as DNA, the CDR3 is TGTGCCGGAACGGGGTCTAGCACAGATACGCAGTATTTT.

The chain uses TRBV5-6 and TRBJ1-1, with a possible D match to TRBD1 (5 bases). Germline lookup yields CDR1 SGHDT and CDR2 YYEEEE. The ends were cut back, 4 bases at V and 5 bases at J, with 6 bases in the middle. The CDR3 is 11 residues long. CDR3: CASSPGTEAFF. The DNA for the CDR3 is TGTGCCAGCAGCCCAGGGACTGAAGCTTTCTTT.

CDR3 protein: CASYRRQETQYF. CDR3 sequence (DNA): TGTGCCAGCTATCGGCGGCAAGAGACCCAGTACTTC. This chain joins TRBV6-5 and TRBJ2-5; no reliable D call. The germline V gene has CDR1 MNHEY and CDR2 SVGAGI. The CDR3 sequence is 12 residues long. Trimming pared 8 bases from V and 2 bases from J, leaving 9 bases between.

The rearrangement uses TRBV27 and TRBJ1-1; D is unresolved. The CDR3 extends over 13 amino acids. The V and J ends lost 6 bases and 1 base respectively, with 9 bases between them. Germline values: CDR1 MNHEY, CDR2 SMNVEV (reference sequence). The CDR3 nucleotides are TGTGCCAGCAGCCGGGAACCGAACACTGAAGCTTTCTTT. Protein: CASSREPNTEAFF.

The chain carries TRBV29-1 and TRBJ1-5; 7 bases agree with TRBD1. Trimming at V came to 4 bases and at J to 1 base, leaving 7 bases not matched to a gene. The germline V gene encodes CDR1 SQVTM and CDR2 ANQGSEA. The CDR3 extends over 15 amino acids. The CDR3 nucleotides read TGCAGCGTTGCCGAAGGACAGGCGAGCAATCAGCCCCAGCATTTT. Protein product: CSVAEGQASNQPQHF. The whole variable domain, filled in from reference TRBV29-1 and TRBJ1-5, reads SAVISQKPSRDICQRGTSLTIQCQVDSQVTMMFWYRQQPGQSLTLIATANQGSEATYESGFVIDKFPISRPNLTFSTLTVSNMSPEDSSIYLCSVAEGQASNQPQHFGDGTRLSIL.

The chain joins TRBV27 to TRBJ1-4; the D is unclear. V lost 3 bases to trimming and J lost 0 bases, with 5 bases between them. The germline CDR1 and CDR2 sequences are MNHEY and SMNVEV (reference sequence). The length of the CDR3 is 14 residues. The CDR3 loop is CASSLYATNEKLFF. CDR3 DNA sequence: TGTGCCAGCAGTTTGTATGCAACTAATGAAAAACTGTTTTTT.

The chain has TRBV30 and TRBJ2-3; perhaps TRBD1 as D (7 bases). CDR1 and CDR2 (germline): GTSNPN, SVGIG (reference sequence). The CDR3 covers 14 residues. V was pared by 0 bases and J by 6 bases, with 13 bases between. CDR3 coding DNA: TGTGCCTGGAGTGTGCAGGGGGGTGCGGATACGCAGTATTTT. Its translation is CAWSVQGGADTQYF. The variable domain in full, completed from reference TRBV30 and TRBJ2-3, reads SQTIHQWPATLVQPVGSPLSLECTVEGTSNPNLYWYRQAAGRGLQLLFYSVGIGQISSEVPQNLSASRPQDRQFILSSKKLLLSDSGFYLCAWSVQGGADTQYFGPGTRLTVL.

The chain carries TRBV6-5 and TRBJ2-2; D gene uncertain. The CDR3 has 15 amino acids. Germline CDR1 and CDR2: MNHEY and SVGAGI. The V gene lost 2 bases and the J gene lost 6 bases, with 13 bases spanning the gap. The CDR3 spells CASSYTPNRAGELFF. The CDR3 nucleotides read TGTGCCAGCAGTTACACCCCAAACAGAGCCGGGGAGCTGTTTTTT.

This CDR3 reads CASSLRVNRDGQPGELFF. In DNA form, the CDR3 reads TGTGCCAGCAGCTTGAGGGTTAACAGGGATGGCCAACCCGGGGAGCTGTTTTTT. J is TRBJ2-2 and V is TRBV7-9, with D perhaps TRBD1 (6 bases). With 3 bases removed from V and 6 bases from J, the gap between germline ends came to 23 bases. The germline gives CDR1 SEHNR, CDR2 FQNEAQ (reference sequence). CDR3 size: 18 residues.

This clone was observed a handful of times. The chain uses TRBV6-4 and TRBJ1-1, with D possibly being TRBD1 (6 bases). Germline CDR1 MRHNA, CDR2 SNTAGT. V was shortened by 0 bases and J by 1 base, with 6 bases between the two germline ends. The CDR3 extends over 14 amino acids. CDR3 sequence: CASSDSDRNTEAFF. The DNA of the CDR3 is TGTGCCAGCAGTGACTCGGACAGGAACACTGAAGCTTTCTTT.